The next 27 T cell receptor beta chains were all read from a single sample in a study of PD-1 blockade in mismatch repair-deficient tumors. Data came from immunoSEQ multiplex PCR; TCRdb stores just in-frame clones and leaves some out. The repertoire holds about 79,000 clones, with approximately 81% as singletons. The material was peripheral blood, obtained 44 weeks after starting pembrolizumab. The receptors originated from an adult with mismatch repair-deficient cancer.

The chain combines TRBV27 with TRBJ1-5; 7 bases match TRBD1. Germline V gene lookup returns CDR1 MNHEY and CDR2 SMNVEV (reference sequence). With V trimmed by 5 bases and J by 5 bases, 15 bases remained unmatched. This CDR3 comprises 17 residues. The CDR3 reads CASSTTGDRVFHQPQHF. Written as DNA, the CDR3 is TGTGCCAGCAGTACCACCGGGGACAGAGTATTCCATCAGCCCCAGCATTTT.

The J gene is TRBJ2-2, the V gene TRBV27; D assignment may be TRBD1 or TRBD2 (5 bases each). The CDR3 spans 16 residues. The ends were cut back, 3 bases at V and 4 bases at J, with 15 bases in the middle. The germline CDR1 and CDR2 sequences are MNHEY and SMNVEV (reference sequence). Here the CDR3 reads CASSLVASRGTGELFF. CDR3 DNA: TGTGCCAGCAGTTTGGTCGCCTCGAGGGGCACCGGGGAGCTGTTTTTT.

The J gene is TRBJ2-6, the V gene TRBV2; no definite D call. CDR1 is SNHLY and CDR2 is FYNNEI in the germline V gene. V dropped 4 bases and J dropped 4 bases, with 26 bases sitting between them. The CDR3 consists of 20 residues. The CDR3 is CASSVIRGKNPPGGANVLTF. CDR3 DNA: TGTGCCAGCAGTGTTATTCGAGGCAAGAACCCCCCAGGAGGGGCCAACGTCCTGACTTTC.

This clone was picked up one time. The chain recombines TRBV11-2 with TRBJ2-1, with TRBD2 matching 8 bases. Germline V lookup: CDR1 SGHAT, CDR2 FQNNGV. The ends lost 10 bases at V and 9 bases at J; junction bases unmatched: 14. This CDR3 has 14 residues. The CDR3 sequence is CATKEAGAPSEQFF. The DNA of the CDR3 is TGTGCCACCAAAGAAGCGGGAGCGCCGAGTGAGCAGTTCTTC.

In its sample, this clone was seen once. The gene calls are TRBV7-3 and TRBJ2-2, with D hard to call. CDR1 is SGHTA and CDR2 is FQGTGA in the germline V gene. With 1 base removed from V and 1 base from J, the gap between germline ends came to 10 bases. This CDR3 region has 16 residues. The CDR3 DNA reads as TGTGCCAGCAGCTTAAGGGAACTCGGGAACACCGGGGAGCTGTTTTTT. It specifies CASSLRELGNTGELFF.

V gene TRBV30 combines with J gene TRBJ1-1; D is unresolved. Germline loops: CDR1 GTSNPN, CDR2 SVGIG (reference sequence). V shed 5 bases and J shed 1 base, with 5 bases lying between them. This CDR3 comprises 11 residues. CDR3 in DNA: TGTGCCTGGGAAAGGAACACTGAAGCTTTCTTT. Translated, it gives CAWERNTEAFF.

This clone was counted only a few times. The V and J genes are TRBV19 and TRBJ2-7; 7 positions match TRBD1. The CDR3 has 14 amino acids. The germline CDR1 and CDR2 sequences are LNHDA and SQIVND (reference sequence). V was clipped by 6 bases and J by 1 base; unmatched bases: 6. CDR3 residues: CASSPRGRSYEQYF. As DNA, the CDR3 is TGTGCCAGTAGCCCCAGGGGGAGATCCTACGAGCAGTACTTC. Full variable domain (rest looked up from reference TRBV19 and TRBJ2-7): DGGITQSPKYLFRKEGQNVTLSCEQNLNHDAMYWYRQDPGQGLRLIYYSQIVNDFQKGDIAEGYSVSREKKESFPLTVTSAQKNPTAFYLCASSPRGRSYEQYFGPGTRLTVT.

The sample holds a few counts of this clone. The V gene is TRBV27, the J gene TRBJ2-7, with 7 bases identical to TRBD1. Germline V gene lookup returns CDR1 MNHEY and CDR2 SMNVEV (reference sequence). J was trimmed by 3 bases and V by 4 bases; bases with no gene match: 6. This CDR3 contains 14 residues. In DNA form, the CDR3 reads TGTGCCAGCAGTTCGGACAGGTTGAACTACGAGCAGTACTTC. Its translation: CASSSDRLNYEQYF.

The chain combines TRBV29-1 with TRBJ1-1; unclear D gene. V was shortened by 4 bases and J by 1 base, with 10 bases between the two germline ends. The CDR3 has 13 residues. In germline, CDR1 is SQVTM, CDR2 ANQGSEA. The CDR3 coding sequence is TGCAGCGTTGGAGTTACAGAGAACACTGAAGCTTTCTTT. It translates to CSVGVTENTEAFF. The full variable domain, with the rest looked up from reference TRBV29-1 and TRBJ1-1, is SAVISQKPSRDICQRGTSLTIQCQVDSQVTMMFWYRQQPGQSLTLIATANQGSEATYESGFVIDKFPISRPNLTFSTLTVSNMSPEDSSIYLCSVGVTENTEAFFGQGTRLTVV.

The CDR3 bases are TGTGCCAGCACCCTTTACGACGCAAACACTGAAGCTTTCTTT. Amino acid sequence: CASTLYDANTEAFF. This chain uses TRBV2 with TRBJ1-1; D gene ambiguous. In germline, CDR1 is SNHLY, CDR2 FYNNEI. Between the trimmed V and J ends, which lost 7 bases and 2 bases, there was a span of 14 bases. The CDR3 totals 14 residues.

On this clone: The junction shows a germline mismatch at one end, possibly a read error. This CDR3 is also generated by other DNA sequences in the sample. For the CDR3, the DNA is TGTGCCAGCGTCGCGGGAGAGACCCAATACTTC. Amino acids: CASVAGETQYF. V and J are TRBV5-6 and TRBJ2-5; TRBD2 agrees at 7 bases. The CDR3 covers 11 residues. In germline, CDR1 is SGHDT, CDR2 YYEEEE.

The chain links TRBV5-4 to TRBJ2-1; D gene uncertain. With 2 bases removed from V and 10 bases from J, the gap between germline ends came to 10 bases. The CDR3 contains 12 residues. Per germline, CDR1 SGHNT and CDR2 YYREEE (reference sequence). The CDR3 DNA sequence: TGTGCCAGCAGCTTAAAAGGGTACGAGCAGTTCTTC. Its protein is CASSLKGYEQFF.

This clone has a single count. The V call is TRBV7-6, the J call TRBJ2-5; TRBD1 agrees at 9 bases. Germline CDR1 SGHVS, CDR2 FNYEAQ. With V trimmed by 2 bases and J by 4 bases, 8 bases remained unmatched. There are 16 residues in the CDR3. As DNA, the CDR3 is TGTGCCAGCAGCTTAAAGGGGACAGGGAAGGGAGAGACCCAGTACTTC. Protein sequence: CASSLKGTGKGETQYF. Together with reference TRBV7-6 and TRBJ2-5, the CDR3 gives the full variable domain: GAGVSQSPRYKVTKRGQDVALRCDPISGHVSLYWYRQALGQGPEFLTYFNYEAQQDKSGLPNDRFSAERPEGSISTLTIQRTEQRDSAMYRCASSLKGTGKGETQYFGPGTRLLVL.

The chain carries TRBV30 and TRBJ1-3, with TRBD1 as a possible D gene (5 bases). The V gene lost 3 bases and the J gene lost 4 bases, with 16 bases spanning the gap. Per germline, CDR1 GTSNPN and CDR2 SVGIG (reference sequence). The CDR3 has 15 residues. CDR3 DNA sequence: TGTGCCTGGAGGGAGGGACGGGGTATCGGAAACACCATATATTTT. It is translated as CAWREGRGIGNTIYF.

This chain connects TRBV30 to TRBJ2-7, with D perhaps matching TRBD2 (6 bases). Trimming cost V 1 base and J 11 bases, with 15 bases left between them. The CDR3 is made up of 12 amino acids. CDR1 and CDR2 (germline): GTSNPN, SVGIG (reference sequence). In DNA form, the CDR3 reads TGTGCCTGGAGTGGAAACGGGGGTGGAAAGTACTTC. Its translation: CAWSGNGGGKYF.

The chain joins TRBV7-2 to TRBJ1-1, with D perhaps TRBD1 (5 bases). V dropped 4 bases and J dropped 9 bases, with 15 bases sitting between them. Germline V gives CDR1 SGHTA, CDR2 FQGNSA. The CDR3 extends over 13 amino acids. The CDR3 bases are TGTGCCAGCAGCTCGATCAGCGAGGGGAAAGCTTTCTTT. As protein: CASSSISEGKAFF.

J is TRBJ2-1 and V is TRBV10-3; D is possibly TRBD1 (6 bases). The CDR3 sequence is 14 residues long. The germline CDR1 and CDR2 sequences are ENHRY and SYGVKD. V dropped 5 bases and J dropped 8 bases, with 16 bases sitting between them. The DNA of the CDR3 is TGTGCCATCAGTCTCGGGACCCCAGGGGATGAGCAGTTCTTC. It specifies CAISLGTPGDEQFF.

This clone came up a few times. The CDR3 spells CASSAKLAPQETQYF. The CDR3 nucleotides are TGCGCCAGCAGCGCCAAACTAGCGCCCCAAGAGACCCAGTACTTC. The J gene is TRBJ2-5, the V gene TRBV5-1; 7 bases line up with TRBD2. V shed 4 bases, J shed 1 base, and the junction held 7 bases outside the gene matches. CDR1 and CDR2 (germline): SGHRS, YFSETQ. The length of the CDR3 is 15 residues.

V and J are TRBV19 and TRBJ2-2; no definite D call. This CDR3 contains 14 residues. Germline V gene data show CDR1 as LNHDA and CDR2 as SQIVND (reference sequence). V dropped 4 bases and J dropped 1 base, with 7 bases sitting between them. CDR3 coding DNA: TGTGCCAGTAGTACAGACGGGAACACCGGGGAGCTGTTTTTT. Translating gives CASSTDGNTGELFF.

This clone was seen at least ten times. The V call is TRBV2, the J call TRBJ1-3; 9 positions match TRBD1. V lost 7 bases and J lost 3; bases outside the gene matches: 7. CDR3 length: 15 amino acids. Per the germline V gene, CDR1 is SNHLY and CDR2 is FYNNEI. The DNA for the CDR3 is TGTGCCAGCACCGGGGACAGGGTAAATGGAAACACCATATATTTT. It is translated as CASTGDRVNGNTIYF.

The chain couples TRBV7-2 to TRBJ1-3; 7 positions agree with TRBD1. The CDR3 consists of 17 residues. The ends lost 2 bases at V and 1 base at J; junction bases unmatched: 8. The germline CDR1 and CDR2 sequences are SGHTA and FQGNSA. CDR3 residues: CASSLRQDRASGNTIYF. The CDR3 region has the DNA TGTGCCAGCAGCTTACGACAAGACAGGGCTTCTGGAAACACCATATATTTT.

The rearrangement uses TRBV5-4 and TRBJ1-2, with unresolved D. The CDR3 length is 14 residues. CDR1 SGHNT and CDR2 YYREEE come from the germline V gene (reference sequence). V gave up 2 bases and J gave up 0 bases, with 8 bases separating them. CDR3 amino acids: CASSFHSPNYGYTF. In nucleotides, the CDR3 is TGTGCCAGCAGCTTCCACAGTCCTAACTATGGCTACACCTTC.

This sequence joins TRBV18 and TRBJ2-7; D might be TRBD1 (6 bases). CDR3 length: 13 residues. Trimming took 4 bases from V and 5 from J, leaving 12 bases between them. The germline CDR1 and CDR2 sequences are KGHSH and LQKENI. As DNA, the CDR3 is TGTGCCAGCTCACAGGGGGTTGCGGACGAGCAGTACTTC. Translation gives CASSQGVADEQYF.

The J gene is TRBJ2-7, the V gene TRBV5-6, with D unresolved. V shed 2 bases and J shed 0 bases, with 15 bases lying between them. The CDR3 is 16 residues long. CDR1 and CDR2 (germline): SGHDT, YYEEEE. This CDR3 reads CASSFLFSVSSYEQYF. As DNA, the CDR3 is TGTGCCAGCAGCTTTCTCTTTTCGGTCAGCTCCTACGAGCAGTACTTC.

This chain links TRBV27 with TRBJ2-7; D perhaps matches TRBD1 (5 bases). CDR1 MNHEY and CDR2 SMNVEV come from the germline V gene (reference sequence). The CDR3 is 13 amino acids. V lost 3 bases to trimming and J lost 2 bases, with 8 bases between them. This chain's CDR3 is CASSFRGTYEQYF. CDR3 nucleotide sequence: TGTGCCAGCAGTTTTAGGGGTACCTACGAGCAGTACTTC.

V gene TRBV9 combines with J gene TRBJ2-1; 10 nucleotides agree with TRBD1. The junction had 5 bases not matched to a gene; V was cut back by 4 bases and J by 4 bases. CDR1 is SGDLS, CDR2 YYNGEE, per germline. The CDR3 has 15 residues. The CDR3 bases are TGTGCCAGCAGCTCGCGGACAGGGGGATACAATGAGCAGTTCTTC. Translation gives CASSSRTGGYNEQFF.

This CDR3 is CASSIRHYTEAFF. CDR3 in DNA: TGTGCCAGCAGTATTAGACACTACACTGAAGCTTTCTTT. J is TRBJ1-1 and V is TRBV6-5; the D is unclear. The germline V and J ends were trimmed by 5 bases and 3 bases, with 10 bases remaining between them. Germline V gene sequence: CDR1 MNHEY, CDR2 SVGAGI. This CDR3 spans 13 amino acids.